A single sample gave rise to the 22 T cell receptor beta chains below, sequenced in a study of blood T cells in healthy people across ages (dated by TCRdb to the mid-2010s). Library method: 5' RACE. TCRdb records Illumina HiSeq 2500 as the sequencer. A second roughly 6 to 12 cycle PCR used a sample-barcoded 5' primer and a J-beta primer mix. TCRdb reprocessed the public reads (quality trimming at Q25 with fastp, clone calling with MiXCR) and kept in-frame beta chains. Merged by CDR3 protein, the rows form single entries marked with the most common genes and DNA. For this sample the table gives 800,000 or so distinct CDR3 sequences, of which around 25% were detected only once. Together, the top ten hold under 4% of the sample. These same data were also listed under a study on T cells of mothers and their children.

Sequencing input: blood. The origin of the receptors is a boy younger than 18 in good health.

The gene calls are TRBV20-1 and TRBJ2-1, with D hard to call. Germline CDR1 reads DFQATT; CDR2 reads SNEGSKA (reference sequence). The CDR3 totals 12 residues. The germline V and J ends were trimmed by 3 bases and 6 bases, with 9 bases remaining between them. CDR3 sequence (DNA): TGCAGTGCTAGGGGCCCTGGCAATGAGCAGTTCTTC. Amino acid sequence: CSARGPGNEQFF.

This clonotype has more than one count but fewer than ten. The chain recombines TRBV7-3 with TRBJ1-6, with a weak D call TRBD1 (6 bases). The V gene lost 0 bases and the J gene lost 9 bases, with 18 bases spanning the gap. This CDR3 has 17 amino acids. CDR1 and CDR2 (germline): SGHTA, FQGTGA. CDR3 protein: CASSLTSKGGGSSPLHF. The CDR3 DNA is TGTGCCAGCAGCTTAACGTCAAAAGGGGGTGGGAGTTCACCCCTCCACTTT.

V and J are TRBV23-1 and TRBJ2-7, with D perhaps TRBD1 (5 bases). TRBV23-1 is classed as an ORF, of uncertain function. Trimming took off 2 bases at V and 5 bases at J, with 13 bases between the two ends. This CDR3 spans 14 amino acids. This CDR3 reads CASSQDLRQNEQYF. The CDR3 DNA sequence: TGCGCCAGCAGTCAAGACCTACGACAGAACGAGCAGTACTTC.

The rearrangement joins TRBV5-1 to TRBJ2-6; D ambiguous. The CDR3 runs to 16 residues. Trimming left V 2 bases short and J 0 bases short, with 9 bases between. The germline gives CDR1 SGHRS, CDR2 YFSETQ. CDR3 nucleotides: TGCGCCAGCAGCTTATCTGTCTACTCTGGGGCCAACGTCCTGACTTTC. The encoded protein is CASSLSVYSGANVLTF.

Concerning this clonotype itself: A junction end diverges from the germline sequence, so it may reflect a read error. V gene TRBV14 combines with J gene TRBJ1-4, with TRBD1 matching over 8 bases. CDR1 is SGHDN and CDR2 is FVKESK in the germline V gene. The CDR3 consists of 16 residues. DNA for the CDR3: TGTGCCAGCAGCCGTGGGACAGGAGTTCGAAATGAAAAACTATTTTTT. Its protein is CASSRGTGVRNEKLFF.

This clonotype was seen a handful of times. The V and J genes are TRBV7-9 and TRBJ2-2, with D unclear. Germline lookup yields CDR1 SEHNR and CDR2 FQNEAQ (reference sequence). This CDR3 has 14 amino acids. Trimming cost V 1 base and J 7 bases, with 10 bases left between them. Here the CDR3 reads CASSLDGFGGELFF. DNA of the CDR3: TGTGCCAGCAGCTTAGACGGTTTTGGCGGGGAGCTGTTTTTT.

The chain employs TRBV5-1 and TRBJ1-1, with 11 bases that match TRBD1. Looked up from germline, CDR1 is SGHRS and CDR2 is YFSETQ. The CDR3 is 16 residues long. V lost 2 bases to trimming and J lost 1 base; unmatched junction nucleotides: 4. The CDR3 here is CASSFPGTGGNTEAFF. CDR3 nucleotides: TGCGCCAGCAGCTTTCCGGGGACAGGGGGGAACACTGAAGCTTTCTTT.

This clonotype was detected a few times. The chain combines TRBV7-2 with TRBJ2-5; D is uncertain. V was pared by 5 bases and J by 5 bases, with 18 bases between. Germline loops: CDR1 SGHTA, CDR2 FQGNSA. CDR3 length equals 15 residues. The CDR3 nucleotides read TGTGCCAGCAGCCCTGGTACCTTCAGGCTGGAGACCCAGTACTTC. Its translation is CASSPGTFRLETQYF.

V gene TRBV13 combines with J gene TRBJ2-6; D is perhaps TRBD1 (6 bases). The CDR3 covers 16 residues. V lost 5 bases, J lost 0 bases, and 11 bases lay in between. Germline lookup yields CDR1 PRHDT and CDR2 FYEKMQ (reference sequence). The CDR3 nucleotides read TGTGCCAGCAGCCCTTACAGGGACTCTGGGGCCAACGTCCTGACTTTC. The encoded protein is CASSPYRDSGANVLTF.

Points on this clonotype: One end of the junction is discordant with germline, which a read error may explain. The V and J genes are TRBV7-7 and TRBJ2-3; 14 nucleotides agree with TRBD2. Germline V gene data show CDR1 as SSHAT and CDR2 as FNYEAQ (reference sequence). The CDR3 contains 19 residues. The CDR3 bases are TGTGCTAGCAGCTTAAAAGGGACTAGCGGGGGCAAAAGCACGGATACGCAGTATTTT. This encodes CASSLKGTSGGKSTDTQYF.

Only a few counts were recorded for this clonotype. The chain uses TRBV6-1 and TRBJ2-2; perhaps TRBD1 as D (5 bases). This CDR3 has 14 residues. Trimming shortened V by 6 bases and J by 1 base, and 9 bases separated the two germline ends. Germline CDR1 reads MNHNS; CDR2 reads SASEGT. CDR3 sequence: CASSRAWNTGELFF. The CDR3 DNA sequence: TGTGCCAGCAGCAGGGCATGGAACACCGGGGAGCTGTTTTTT.

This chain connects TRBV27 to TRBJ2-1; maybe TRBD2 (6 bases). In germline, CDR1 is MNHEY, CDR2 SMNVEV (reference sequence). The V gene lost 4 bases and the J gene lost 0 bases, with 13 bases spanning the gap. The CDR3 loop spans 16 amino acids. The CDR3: CASSSRGTASYNEQFF. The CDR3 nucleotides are TGTGCCAGCAGTTCGCGCGGGACTGCCTCCTACAATGAGCAGTTCTTC.

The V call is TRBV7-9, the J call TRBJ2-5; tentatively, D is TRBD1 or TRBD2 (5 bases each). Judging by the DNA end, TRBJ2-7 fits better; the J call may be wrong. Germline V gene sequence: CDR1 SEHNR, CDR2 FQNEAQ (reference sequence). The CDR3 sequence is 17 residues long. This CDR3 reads CASSPPAPGMGPYEQYF. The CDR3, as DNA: TGTGCCAGCAGCCCCCCCGCGCCGGGGATGGGGCCTTACGAGCAGTACTTC.

As DNA, the CDR3 is TGTGCCAGCAGCCCGTACACGGCAGATACGCAGTATTTT. Encoded protein: CASSPYTADTQYF. The gene calls are TRBV11-1 and TRBJ2-3, with D hard to call. V dropped 5 bases and J dropped 4 bases, with 10 bases sitting between them. Per the germline V gene, CDR1 is SGHAT and CDR2 is FQDESV (reference sequence). This CDR3 comprises 13 residues.

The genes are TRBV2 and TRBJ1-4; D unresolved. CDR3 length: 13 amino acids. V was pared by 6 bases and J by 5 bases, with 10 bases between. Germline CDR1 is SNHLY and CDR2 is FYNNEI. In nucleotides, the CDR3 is TGTGCCAGCAGCACTGAAGTGAATGAAAAACTGTTTTTT. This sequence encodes CASSTEVNEKLFF.

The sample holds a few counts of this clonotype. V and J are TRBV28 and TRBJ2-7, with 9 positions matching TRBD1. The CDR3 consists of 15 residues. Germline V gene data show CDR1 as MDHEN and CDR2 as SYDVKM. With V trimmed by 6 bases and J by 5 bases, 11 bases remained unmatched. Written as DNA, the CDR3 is TGTGCCAGCAGAGGACCGGGACAGGGCTTCCACGAGCAGTACTTC. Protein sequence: CASRGPGQGFHEQYF.

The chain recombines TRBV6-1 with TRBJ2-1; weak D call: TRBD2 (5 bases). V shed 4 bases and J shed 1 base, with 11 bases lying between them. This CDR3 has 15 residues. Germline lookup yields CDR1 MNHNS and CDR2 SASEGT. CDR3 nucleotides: TGTGCCAGCAGTGGCTCACTAGGGTCCTACAATGAGCAGTTCTTC. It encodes CASSGSLGSYNEQFF.

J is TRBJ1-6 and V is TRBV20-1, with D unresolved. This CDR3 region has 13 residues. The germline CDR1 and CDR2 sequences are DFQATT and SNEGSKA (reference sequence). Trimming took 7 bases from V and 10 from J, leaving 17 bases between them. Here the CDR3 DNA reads TGCAGTGGTAGGACGGCCACGAGATCACCCCTCCACTTT. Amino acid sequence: CSGRTATRSPLHF.

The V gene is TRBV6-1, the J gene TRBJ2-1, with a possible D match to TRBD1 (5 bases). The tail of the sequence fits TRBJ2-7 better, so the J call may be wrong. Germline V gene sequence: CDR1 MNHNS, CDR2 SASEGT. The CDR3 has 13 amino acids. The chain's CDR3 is CASRLLGAYEQYF. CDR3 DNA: TGTGCCAGCAGGCTTTTAGGGGCTTACGAGCAGTACTTC.

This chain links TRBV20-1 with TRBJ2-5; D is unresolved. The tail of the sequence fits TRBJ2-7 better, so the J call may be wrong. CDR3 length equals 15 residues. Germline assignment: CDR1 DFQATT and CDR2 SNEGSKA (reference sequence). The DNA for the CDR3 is TGCAGTGCCCATGAGTGGAGCAGTCAAACCTACGAGCAGTACTTC. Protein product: CSAHEWSSQTYEQYF.

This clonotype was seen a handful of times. The CDR3 DNA sequence: TGTGCCAGCAGCGCGGGGGGGGGACAGGGACATGAGCAGTTCTTC. It encodes CASSAGGGQGHEQFF. The chain links TRBV9 to TRBJ2-1; a possible D gene is TRBD1 (9 bases). V lost 3 bases, J lost 8 bases, and 18 bases lay in between. The CDR3 extends over 15 amino acids. The germline CDR1 and CDR2 sequences are SGDLS and YYNGEE.

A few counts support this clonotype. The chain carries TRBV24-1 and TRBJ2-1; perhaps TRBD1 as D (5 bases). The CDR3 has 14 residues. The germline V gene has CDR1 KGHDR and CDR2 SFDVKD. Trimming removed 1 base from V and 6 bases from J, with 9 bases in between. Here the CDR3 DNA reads TGTGCCACCAGTGATTTACAGGTTACCAATGAGCAGTTCTTC. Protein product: CATSDLQVTNEQFF.